The clone carrying this T cell receptor beta chain occurred a few times. The sample belongs to a study of blood T cells in healthy people across ages. Then a second PCR, running roughly 7 to 11 cycles, was carried out with a sample-barcoded 5' primer and a J-beta primer mix. TCRdb called the 5' RACE reads again in MiXCR, with one record for every CDR3 protein. The table shows some 800,000 distinct CDR3 sequences, with roughly 44% occurring only once. Sequenced material: blood. This receptor was identified in a man aged 60-69 years in good health.

The CDR3 DNA follows: TGTGCCAGCAGCTTAGAAACGGGGCGCAACTATGGCTACACCTTC. This gives the protein CASSLETGRNYGYTF. This chain uses TRBV11-2 with TRBJ1-2; a possible D gene is TRBD1 (5 bases). The CDR3 consists of 15 residues. V shed 0 bases and J shed 2 bases, with 10 bases lying between them. CDR1 and CDR2 (germline): SGHAT, FQNNGV.